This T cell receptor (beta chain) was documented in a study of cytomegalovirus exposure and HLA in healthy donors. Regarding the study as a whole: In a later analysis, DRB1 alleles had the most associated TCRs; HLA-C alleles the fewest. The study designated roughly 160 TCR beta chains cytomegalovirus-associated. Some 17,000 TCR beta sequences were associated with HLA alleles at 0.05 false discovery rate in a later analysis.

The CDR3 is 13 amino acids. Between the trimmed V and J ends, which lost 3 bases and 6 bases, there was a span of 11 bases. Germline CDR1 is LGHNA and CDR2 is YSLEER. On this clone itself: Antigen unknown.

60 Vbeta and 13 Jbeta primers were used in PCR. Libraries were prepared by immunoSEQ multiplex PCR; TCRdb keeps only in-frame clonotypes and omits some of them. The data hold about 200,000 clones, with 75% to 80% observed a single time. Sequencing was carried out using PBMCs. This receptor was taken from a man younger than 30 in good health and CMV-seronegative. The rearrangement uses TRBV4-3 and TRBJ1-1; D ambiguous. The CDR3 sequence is CASSHIPGSEAFF. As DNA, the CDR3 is TGCGCCAGCAGCCACATCCCGGGTTCTGAAGCTTTCTTT.